One and the same sample provided the 27 T cell receptor beta chains below, sequenced in a study of shared clonotypes between healthy human individuals. Libraries were prepared by immunoSEQ multiplex PCR; TCRdb keeps only in-frame clonotypes and omits some of them. Here the sample spans nearly 600,000 clones, less than 97% being singletons. CD8 cells regarded as naive lacked CD45RO, were positively chosen for CCR7, and omitted terminally differentiated effector memory CD45RA+ cells. Sequencing input: naive CD8+ T cells sorted from blood. The receptors originated from a woman aged 25 to 39 in good health.

Written as DNA, the CDR3 is TGTGCCAGCAGCCAGGACAGCCGAGACAATCAGCCCCAGCATTTT. It specifies CASSQDSRDNQPQHF. The genes are TRBV28 and TRBJ1-5, with D possibly being TRBD1 (6 bases). Germline lookup yields CDR1 MDHEN and CDR2 SYDVKM. The CDR3 runs to 15 residues. V lost 6 bases to trimming and J lost 3 bases, with 15 bases between them. The full variable domain, rest sourced from reference TRBV28 and TRBJ1-5, is DVKVTQSSRYLVKRTGEKVFLECVQDMDHENMFWYRQDPGLGLRLIYFSYDVKMKEKGDIPEGYSVSREKKERFSLILESASTNQTSMYLCASSQDSRDNQPQHFGDGTRLSIL.

Of note for this clone: At one end, the junction sequence differs from germline, possibly due to a read error. The chain links TRBV20-1 to TRBJ2-1; possibly TRBD2 for D (6 bases). This CDR3 has 9 residues. Germline loops: CDR1 DFQATT, CDR2 SNEGSKA (reference sequence). In DNA, the CDR3 is TGCAGTGCTGAGGAGGGCCCCCTCTTC. Protein: CSAEEGPLF.

The chain couples TRBV25-1 to TRBJ2-6; 8 nucleotides agree with TRBD1. V was clipped by 3 bases and J by 1 base; unmatched bases: 5. The CDR3 loop spans 17 amino acids. Looked up from germline, CDR1 is MGHDK and CDR2 is SYGVNS. CDR3 sequence reads: CASSDRTGYSGANVLTF. The DNA of the CDR3 is TGTGCCAGCAGTGACCGGACAGGGTATTCTGGGGCCAACGTCCTGACTTTC.

This chain uses TRBV28 with TRBJ2-7, with D perhaps being TRBD1 or TRBD2 (6 bases each). Germline CDR1 and CDR2: MDHEN and SYDVKM. Trimming stripped 3 bases from V and 5 bases from J, with 23 bases between. This CDR3 has 17 residues. The CDR3 loop is CASSFPSWKGGFHEQYF. CDR3 DNA: TGTGCCAGCAGTTTTCCCTCCTGGAAGGGGGGCTTCCACGAGCAGTACTTC.

The gene calls are TRBV5-5 and TRBJ2-7; the D gene is possibly TRBD1 (5 bases). The CDR3 is made up of 12 amino acids. Germline V gives CDR1 SGHKS, CDR2 YYEKEE (reference sequence). V was trimmed by 3 bases and J by 3 bases, leaving 7 bases between them. This chain's CDR3 is CASSYDSYEQYF. Written as DNA, the CDR3 is TGTGCCAGCAGCTACGACAGCTACGAGCAGTACTTC.

This clone was detected only once. The chain carries TRBV4-1 and TRBJ2-5; D is unresolved. The CDR3 runs to 15 residues. V lost 0 bases to trimming and J lost 5 bases, with 13 bases between them. CDR1 and CDR2 from the germline V gene are MGHRA and YSYEKL. The CDR3: CASSQDSRVGETQYF. The CDR3 DNA is TGCGCCAGCAGCCAAGATTCCCGGGTCGGCGAGACCCAGTACTTC.

The chain employs TRBV28 and TRBJ2-1, with 7 nucleotides matching TRBD1. The CDR3 has 16 residues. V dropped 4 bases and J dropped 0; count of bases not matched to a gene: 6. Looked up from germline, CDR1 is MDHEN and CDR2 is SYDVKM. The CDR3 nucleotides are TGTGCCAGCAGTTCCCCAGGGGGATTCTCCTACAATGAGCAGTTCTTC. Its translation is CASSSPGGFSYNEQFF.

This clone occurred once. V gene TRBV5-4 combines with J gene TRBJ1-1; 7 nucleotides agree with TRBD1. V lost 0 bases to trimming and J lost 4 bases; unmatched junction nucleotides: 0. Germline V gene data show CDR1 as SGHNT and CDR2 as YYREEE (reference sequence). The length of the CDR3 is 13 residues. CDR3 coding DNA: TGTGCCAGCAGCTTGGACAGGGGCACTGAAGCTTTCTTT. This sequence encodes CASSLDRGTEAFF.

This clone was seen only once. The chain employs TRBV5-1 and TRBJ2-3; weak D call: TRBD1 (5 bases). Trimming cost V 4 bases and J 0 bases, with 15 bases left between them. Looked up from germline, CDR1 is SGHRS and CDR2 is YFSETQ. This CDR3 region has 16 residues. The CDR3: CASSGNRLASTDTQYF. In DNA, the CDR3 is TGCGCCAGCAGCGGTAACAGGTTAGCTAGCACAGATACGCAGTATTTT. The whole variable domain, remainder taken from reference TRBV5-1 and TRBJ2-3, is KAGVTQTPRYLIKTRGQQVTLSCSPISGHRSVSWYQQTPGQGLQFLFEYFSETQRNKGNFPGRFSGRQFSNSRSEMNVSTLELGDSALYLCASSGNRLASTDTQYFGPGTRLTVL.

The V and J genes are TRBV9 and TRBJ2-5, with D perhaps matching TRBD1 (7 bases). V dropped 0 bases and J dropped 5 bases, with 14 bases sitting between them. The CDR3 runs to 15 residues. Germline V gene data show CDR1 as SGDLS and CDR2 as YYNGEE. CDR3 bases: TGTGCCAGCAGCGTAGGTTTCAGGGGGGCCGAGACCCAGTACTTC. It is translated as CASSVGFRGAETQYF.

The chain uses TRBV11-2 and TRBJ2-1, with 9 nucleotides matching TRBD2. The V gene end was trimmed by 3 bases and the J gene end by 8 bases; junction bases not matched to a gene: 8. CDR1 SGHAT and CDR2 FQNNGV come from the germline V gene. The length of the CDR3 is 15 residues. CDR3 bases: TGTGCCAGCAGCTTTAGCGGGAGTTTTTTGGATGAGCAGTTCTTC. It is translated as CASSFSGSFLDEQFF.

Comment on this clone: This same CDR3 is encoded by further DNA sequences in the sample. The chain uses TRBV19 and TRBJ2-7; tentative D call: TRBD2 (6 bases). Germline lookup yields CDR1 LNHDA and CDR2 SQIVND (reference sequence). The CDR3 consists of 13 residues. Between the trimmed V and J ends, which lost 8 bases and 2 bases, there was a span of 13 bases. The CDR3 spells CASRMEGTYEQYF. CDR3 nucleotides: TGTGCCAGTCGGATGGAGGGAACCTACGAGCAGTACTTC.

The chain is built from TRBV27 and TRBJ2-1, with a tentative D call TRBD2 (7 bases). The germline gives CDR1 MNHEY, CDR2 SMNVEV (reference sequence). Between the trimmed V and J ends, which lost 0 bases and 4 bases, there was a span of 25 bases. The CDR3 contains 20 residues. In DNA, the CDR3 is TGTGCCAGCAGTTTATCTTCCGGGATAATATTTGGGGGGGCTTACAATGAGCAGTTCTTC. Translating gives CASSLSSGIIFGGAYNEQFF.

Concerning this clone: Other nucleotide sequences from this sample produce the same CDR3. The chain's CDR3 is CASSLTDYNEQFF. DNA of the CDR3: TGTGCCAGCAGTTTAACGGACTACAATGAGCAGTTCTTC. This sequence joins TRBV27 and TRBJ2-1; D remains unclear. V lost 2 bases and J lost 3, with 5 bases in between. Per the germline V gene, CDR1 is MNHEY and CDR2 is SMNVEV (reference sequence). The length of the CDR3 is 13 residues.

V is TRBV27 and J is TRBJ2-2; D may be TRBD2 (6 bases). This CDR3 has 14 amino acids. The V gene's germline CDR1 is MNHEY and CDR2 SMNVEV (reference sequence). The V end was cut by 6 bases, the J end by 4 bases, with 12 bases between. CDR3 loop: CASRYGGITGELFF. The CDR3 DNA sequence: TGTGCCAGCAGATACGGCGGGATCACCGGGGAGCTGTTTTTT.

Worth noting for this clone: Other DNA sequences in this specimen translate into the identical CDR3. The CDR3 region has the DNA TGCGCCAGCAGCCAATTACTAGCGGGAGTTTACGAGCAGTACTTC. It codes for CASSQLLAGVYEQYF. The genes are TRBV4-1 and TRBJ2-7, with 11 positions matching TRBD2. The CDR3 sequence is 15 residues long. CDR1 is MGHRA and CDR2 is YSYEKL in the germline V gene. After removal of 2 bases from V and 4 bases from J, the junction contained 4 bases not matched to a gene.

The J gene is TRBJ1-1, the V gene TRBV13; 9 bases are shared with TRBD1. The ends lost 5 bases at V and 7 bases at J; junction bases unmatched: 8. Germline CDR1 reads PRHDT; CDR2 reads FYEKMQ (reference sequence). The CDR3 length is 14 residues. CDR3 region: CASSPTRTGVEAFF. CDR3 coding DNA: TGTGCCAGCAGCCCTACCAGGACAGGGGTTGAAGCTTTCTTT.

The table lists this clone with a count of one. CDR3 nucleotides: TGTGCCAGCAGGCAATTTTTCGCAGGGGAAAACTATGGCTACACCTTC. It translates to CASRQFFAGENYGYTF. The J gene is TRBJ1-2, the V gene TRBV13; tentative D call: TRBD1 (6 bases). Germline values: CDR1 PRHDT, CDR2 FYEKMQ (reference sequence). The CDR3 has 16 residues. Between the trimmed V and J ends, which lost 6 bases and 2 bases, there was a span of 19 bases.

The chain combines TRBV28 with TRBJ2-3; TRBD2 matches at 9 bases. The germline V gene has CDR1 MDHEN and CDR2 SYDVKM. After removal of 5 bases from V and 0 bases from J, the junction contained 18 bases not matched to a gene. This CDR3 has 20 residues. The CDR3 nucleotides are TGTGCCAGCAGTGGGGGACTAGCTAACGTCCCCCCAACTAGCACAGATACGCAGTATTTT. This translates into CASSGGLANVPPTSTDTQYF. The variable domain in full, with the rest retrieved from reference TRBV28 and TRBJ2-3, is DVKVTQSSRYLVKRTGEKVFLECVQDMDHENMFWYRQDPGLGLRLIYFSYDVKMKEKGDIPEGYSVSREKKERFSLILESASTNQTSMYLCASSGGLANVPPTSTDTQYFGPGTRLTVL.

This chain connects TRBV11-1 to TRBJ2-5; D is possibly TRBD2 (6 bases). V lost 0 bases and J lost 2, with 16 bases in between. Germline V gene lookup returns CDR1 SGHAT and CDR2 FQDESV (reference sequence). CDR3 length: 17 amino acids. CDR3 protein: CASSLARPGGLQETQYF. For the CDR3, the DNA is TGTGCCAGCAGCTTAGCCCGGCCTGGGGGGTTACAAGAGACCCAGTACTTC.

The chain employs TRBV11-2 and TRBJ1-1; 7 bases line up with TRBD1. This CDR3 region has 17 residues. V lost 2 bases to trimming and J lost 3 bases; unmatched junction nucleotides: 12. Per germline, CDR1 SGHAT and CDR2 FQNNGV. CDR3 DNA sequence: TGTGCCAGCAGCTTAAGGGACAGTGGGCGGGAGGACACTGAAGCTTTCTTT. This gives the protein CASSLRDSGREDTEAFF. The full variable domain, in which reference TRBV11-2 and TRBJ1-1 provide the parts outside the CDR3, is EAGVAQSPRYKIIEKRQSVAFWCNPISGHATLYWYQQILGQGPKLLIQFQNNGVVDDSQLPKDRFSAERLKGVDSTLKIQPAKLEDSAVYLCASSLRDSGREDTEAFFGQGTRLTVV.

The chain recombines TRBV14 with TRBJ2-7; D may be TRBD1 (6 bases). CDR1 is SGHDN and CDR2 is FVKESK in the germline V gene. The CDR3 is made up of 15 amino acids. The V end lost 7 bases, the J end lost 6 bases, and 22 bases lay between the germline ends. The CDR3 nucleotides are TGTGCCAGCATCCGGCAGACAGGAACCCTTCCCGAGCAGTACTTC. Protein: CASIRQTGTLPEQYF.

V usage is TRBV5-4 and J usage is TRBJ2-7; 9 bases align to TRBD2. V lost 5 bases to trimming and J lost 4 bases; unmatched junction nucleotides: 13. The germline gives CDR1 SGHNT, CDR2 YYREEE (reference sequence). This CDR3 contains 16 residues. The CDR3 region has the DNA TGTGCCAGCAGTTTTGGTTCTAGCGGGAACCTTTACGAGCAGTACTTC. Its translation: CASSFGSSGNLYEQYF.

The chain has TRBV9 and TRBJ2-2, with unresolved D. Germline V gene lookup returns CDR1 SGDLS and CDR2 YYNGEE. The CDR3 is 13 residues long. Trimming removed 0 bases at V and 7 bases at J, with 7 bases between. CDR3 amino acids: CASSVADGGELFF. In DNA, the CDR3 is TGTGCCAGCAGCGTAGCCGACGGCGGGGAGCTGTTTTTT.

This clone was recorded once. This chain links TRBV6-5 with TRBJ2-3, with TRBD1 identical over 9 bases. The V segment lost 8 bases and the J segment 3 bases; nucleotides outside the gene matches: 3. The CDR3 loop spans 13 amino acids. The germline CDR1 and CDR2 sequences are MNHEY and SVGAGI. Written as DNA, the CDR3 is TGTGCCAGCGGACAGGGGATTACAGATACGCAGTATTTT. Amino acid sequence: CASGQGITDTQYF.

The rearrangement uses TRBV13 and TRBJ1-1; D ambiguous. The germline V gene has CDR1 PRHDT and CDR2 FYEKMQ (reference sequence). There are 13 residues in the CDR3. Trimming removed 3 bases from V and 5 bases from J, with 10 bases in between. CDR3 nucleotide sequence: TGTGCCAGCAGCTTTCCTGGTGTGACTGAAGCTTTCTTT. Amino acids: CASSFPGVTEAFF. Together with reference TRBV13 and TRBJ1-1, the CDR3 gives the full variable domain: AAGVIQSPRHLIKEKRETATLKCYPIPRHDTVYWYQQGPGQDPQFLISFYEKMQSDKGSIPDRFSAQQFSDYHSELNMSSLELGDSALYFCASSFPGVTEAFFGQGTRLTVV.

This chain connects TRBV19 to TRBJ2-7, with 7 bases that match TRBD2. With 5 bases clipped from V and 4 bases from J, the junction kept 8 bases outside the gene matches. The CDR3 has 14 amino acids. Per the germline V gene, CDR1 is LNHDA and CDR2 is SQIVND (reference sequence). CDR3 sequence reads: CASSPRGSGYEQYF. DNA for the CDR3: TGTGCCAGTAGTCCCCGGGGTAGCGGGTACGAGCAGTACTTC.